Shown below are 8 T cell receptor beta chains from a single sample sequenced in a study of early T cells in non-severe SARS-CoV-2 infection. In TCRdb, the 5' RACE reads were re-called with MiXCR into one record per CDR3 protein. The sample records roughly 97,000 distinct CDR3 sequences, approximately 11% being singletons. The sequences come from whole blood, collected at baseline. Source of these receptors: an adult who was a healthcare worker with PCR-confirmed SARS-CoV-2 infection or an uninfected control (not recorded which).

This clonotype was found a few times. The chain couples TRBV28 to TRBJ2-5; tentative D call: TRBD1 (6 bases). Germline lookup yields CDR1 MDHEN and CDR2 SYDVKM. Between the trimmed V and J ends, which lost 4 bases and 4 bases, there was a span of 13 bases. This CDR3 is 14 amino acids long. CDR3 residues: CASSSSRGTETQYF. Written as DNA, the CDR3 is TGTGCCAGCAGTTCCTCAAGGGGGACAGAGACCCAGTACTTC.

A few counts support this clonotype. J is TRBJ1-6 and V is TRBV10-3; D remains unclear. The CDR3 runs to 11 residues. Trimming removed 3 bases at V and 6 bases at J, with 0 bases between. The germline V gene encodes CDR1 ENHRY and CDR2 SYGVKD. This CDR3 reads CAISDNSPLHF. As DNA, the CDR3 is TGTGCCATCAGTGATAATTCACCCCTCCACTTT.

A few counts support this clonotype. The V call is TRBV6-5, the J call TRBJ1-2; possibly TRBD1 for D (5 bases). The length of the CDR3 is 15 residues. The V gene's germline CDR1 is MNHEY and CDR2 SVGAGI. The germline V and J ends were trimmed by 5 bases and 0 bases, with 13 bases remaining between them. The CDR3 DNA reads TGTGCCAGCAGTGGGAGACAGACAGCTAACTATGGCTACACCTTC. It yields the protein CASSGRQTANYGYTF.

The chain employs TRBV6-1 and TRBJ2-3; unclear D gene. Trimming pared 6 bases from V and 0 bases from J, leaving 10 bases between. Looked up from germline, CDR1 is MNHNS and CDR2 is SASEGT. The CDR3 consists of 14 residues. CDR3 nucleotide sequence: TGTGCCAGCAGACTAACCCCTAGCACAGATACGCAGTATTTT. It translates to CASRLTPSTDTQYF.

The table lists this clonotype with many counts. V and J are TRBV6-1 and TRBJ1-1; D is unresolved. Trimming cost V 8 bases and J 2 bases, with 21 bases left between them. This CDR3 has 16 residues. CDR1 and CDR2 from the germline V gene are MNHNS and SASEGT. In DNA form, the CDR3 reads TGTGCCAGCCGTATGTCCCTTCCCCCGTCTAACACTGAAGCTTTCTTT. Its translation: CASRMSLPPSNTEAFF.

The chain recombines TRBV9 with TRBJ2-1, with D perhaps matching TRBD1 or TRBD2 (6 bases each). Trimming pared 3 bases from V and 1 base from J, leaving 26 bases between. The CDR3 consists of 20 residues. Germline values: CDR1 SGDLS, CDR2 YYNGEE. CDR3 in DNA: TGTGCCAGCAGCGGCCGATGGGGGGCAGAGGATCATTCGTCCTACAATGAGCAGTTCTTC. This translates into CASSGRWGAEDHSSYNEQFF.

The sample holds many counts of this clonotype. This CDR3 is CSVPHPTTRDEQYF. The CDR3 DNA follows: TGCAGCGTCCCCCACCCCACCACAAGGGACGAGCAGTACTTC. The chain joins TRBV29-1 to TRBJ2-7, with D unclear. With 6 bases removed from V and 5 bases from J, the gap between germline ends came to 20 bases. The CDR3 totals 14 residues. Germline lookup yields CDR1 SQVTM and CDR2 ANQGSEA.

This clonotype was seen a few times. The chain combines TRBV29-1 with TRBJ2-5; 7 bases are shared with TRBD2. Germline V gene data show CDR1 as SQVTM and CDR2 as ANQGSEA. V lost 6 bases and J lost 2; bases outside the gene matches: 6. The CDR3 extends over 13 amino acids. CDR3 in amino acids: CSVGGSWQETQYF. Here the CDR3 DNA reads TGCAGCGTAGGCGGGAGCTGGCAAGAGACCCAGTACTTC.